The present TCR beta chain was sequenced within a study of T cell responses to AZD1222 COVID-19 vaccine. Study-wide results and limits: White British people made up most donors, females outnumbered males, and clonal diversity was possibly underestimated.

This clone appeared once. Its cognate antigen is unknown. Clones were sequenced by immunoSEQ multiplex PCR, and TCRdb holds only the in-frame ones, with some missing. The sample lists about 120,000 clones; about 87% were seen once. The TCR sequence derives from an adult in good health. The sample in question was peripheral blood, obtained on day 0 of AZD1222 vaccination.

DNA of the CDR3: TGTGCCAGCAGCTCAGGATATTTTGACACCGGGGAGCTGTTTTTT. This codes for CASSSGYFDTGELFF. The chain carries TRBV9 and TRBJ2-2; D unclear. V was trimmed by 4 bases and J by 3 bases, leaving 13 bases between them. The CDR3 is 15 amino acids. Germline CDR1 reads SGDLS; CDR2 reads YYNGEE.